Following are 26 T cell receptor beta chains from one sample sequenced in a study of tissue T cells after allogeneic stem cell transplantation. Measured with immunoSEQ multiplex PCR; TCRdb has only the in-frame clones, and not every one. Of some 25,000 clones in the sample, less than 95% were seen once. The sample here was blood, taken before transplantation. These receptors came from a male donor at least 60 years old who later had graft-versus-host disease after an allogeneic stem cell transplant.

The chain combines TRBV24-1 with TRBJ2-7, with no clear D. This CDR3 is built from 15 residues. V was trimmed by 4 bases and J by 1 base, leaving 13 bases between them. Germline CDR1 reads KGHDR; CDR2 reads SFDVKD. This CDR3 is CATSDRSTHSYEQYF. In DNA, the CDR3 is TGTGCCACCAGTGACCGGAGTACGCATTCCTACGAGCAGTACTTC.

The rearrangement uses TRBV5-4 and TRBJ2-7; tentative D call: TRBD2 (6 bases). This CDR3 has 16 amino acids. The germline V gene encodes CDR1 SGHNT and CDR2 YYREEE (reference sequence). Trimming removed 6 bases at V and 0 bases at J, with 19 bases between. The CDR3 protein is CASTNAGYGGSYEQYF. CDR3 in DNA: TGTGCCAGCACAAACGCGGGGTACGGGGGCTCCTACGAGCAGTACTTC.

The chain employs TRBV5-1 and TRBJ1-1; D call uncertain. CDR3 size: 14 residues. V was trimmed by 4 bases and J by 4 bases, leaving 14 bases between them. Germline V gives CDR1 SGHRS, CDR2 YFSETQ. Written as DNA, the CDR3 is TGCGCCAGCAGCCGACCGTTTGGAAGCACTGAAGCTTTCTTT. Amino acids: CASSRPFGSTEAFF.

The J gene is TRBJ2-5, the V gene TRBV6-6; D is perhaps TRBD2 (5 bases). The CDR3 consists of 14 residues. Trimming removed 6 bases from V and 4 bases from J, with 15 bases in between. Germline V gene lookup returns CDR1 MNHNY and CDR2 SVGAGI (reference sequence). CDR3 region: CASSQATGRETQYF. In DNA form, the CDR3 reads TGTGCCAGCAGCCAAGCTACGGGGAGAGAGACCCAGTACTTC.

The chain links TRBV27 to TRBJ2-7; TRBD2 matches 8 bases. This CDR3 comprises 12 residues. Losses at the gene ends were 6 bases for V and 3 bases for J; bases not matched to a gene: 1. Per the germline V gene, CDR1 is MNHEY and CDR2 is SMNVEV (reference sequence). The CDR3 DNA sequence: TGTGCCAGCAGCCGGGGGGGCTACGAGCAGTACTTC. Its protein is CASSRGGYEQYF.

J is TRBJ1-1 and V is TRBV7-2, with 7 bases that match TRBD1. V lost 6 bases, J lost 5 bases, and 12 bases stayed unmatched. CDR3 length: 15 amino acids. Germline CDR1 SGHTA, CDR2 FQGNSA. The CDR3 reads CASRQTPTGKTEAFF. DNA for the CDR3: TGTGCCAGCAGGCAAACGCCGACAGGGAAAACTGAAGCTTTCTTT.

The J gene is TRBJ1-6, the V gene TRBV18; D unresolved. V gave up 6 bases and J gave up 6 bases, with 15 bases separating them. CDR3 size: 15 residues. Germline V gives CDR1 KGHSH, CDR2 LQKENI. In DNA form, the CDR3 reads TGTGCCAGCTCCCGTGATCAGGCGATTAATTCACCCCTCCACTTT. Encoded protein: CASSRDQAINSPLHF.

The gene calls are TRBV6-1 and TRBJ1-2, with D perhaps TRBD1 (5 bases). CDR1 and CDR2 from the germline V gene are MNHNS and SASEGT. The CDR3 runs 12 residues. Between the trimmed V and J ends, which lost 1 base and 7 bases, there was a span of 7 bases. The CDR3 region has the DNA TGTGCCAGCAGTGAAGGGGGGATTGGCTACACCTTC. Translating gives CASSEGGIGYTF.

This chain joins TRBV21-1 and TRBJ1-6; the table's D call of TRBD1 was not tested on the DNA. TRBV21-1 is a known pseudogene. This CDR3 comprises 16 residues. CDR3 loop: CASSKFSGTDNSPLHF. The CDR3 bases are TGTGCCAGCAGCAAATTTTCAGGGACAGATAATTCACCCCTCCACTTT.

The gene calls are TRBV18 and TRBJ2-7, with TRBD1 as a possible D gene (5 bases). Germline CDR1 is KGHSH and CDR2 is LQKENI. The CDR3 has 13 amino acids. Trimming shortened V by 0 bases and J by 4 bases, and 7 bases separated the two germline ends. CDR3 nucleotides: TGTGCCAGCTCACCACCCCAGGGATACGAGCAGTACTTC. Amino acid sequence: CASSPPQGYEQYF. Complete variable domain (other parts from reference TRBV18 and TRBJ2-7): NAGVMQNPRHLVRRRGQEARLRCSPMKGHSHVYWYRQLPEEGLKFMVYLQKENIIDESGMPKERFSAEFPKEGPSILRIQQVVRGDSAAYFCASSPPQGYEQYFGPGTRLTVT.

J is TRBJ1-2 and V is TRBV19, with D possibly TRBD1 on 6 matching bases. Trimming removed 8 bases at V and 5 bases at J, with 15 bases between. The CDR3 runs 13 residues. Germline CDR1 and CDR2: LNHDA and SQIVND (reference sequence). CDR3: CASLGGWGYGYTF. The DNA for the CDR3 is TGTGCCAGTCTGGGGGGCTGGGGATATGGCTACACCTTC.

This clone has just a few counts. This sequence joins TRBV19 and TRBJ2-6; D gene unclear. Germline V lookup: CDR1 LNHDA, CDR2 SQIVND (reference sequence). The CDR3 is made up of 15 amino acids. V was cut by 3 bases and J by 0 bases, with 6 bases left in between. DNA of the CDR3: TGTGCCAGTAGTATCGCGCCCTCTGGGGCCAACGTCCTGACTTTC. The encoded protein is CASSIAPSGANVLTF.

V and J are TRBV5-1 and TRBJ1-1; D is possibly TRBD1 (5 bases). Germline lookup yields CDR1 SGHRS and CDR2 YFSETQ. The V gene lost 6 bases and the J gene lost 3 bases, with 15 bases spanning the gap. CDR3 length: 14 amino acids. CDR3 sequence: CASTEGSLDTEAFF. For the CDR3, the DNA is TGCGCCAGCACCGAGGGGTCACTGGACACTGAAGCTTTCTTT.

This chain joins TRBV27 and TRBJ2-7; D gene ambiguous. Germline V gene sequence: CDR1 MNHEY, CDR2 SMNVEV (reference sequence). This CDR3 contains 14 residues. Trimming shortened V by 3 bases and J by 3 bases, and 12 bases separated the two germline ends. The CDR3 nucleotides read TGTGCCAGCAGTTTTCAACCGAGGTACTACGAGCAGTACTTC. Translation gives CASSFQPRYYEQYF.

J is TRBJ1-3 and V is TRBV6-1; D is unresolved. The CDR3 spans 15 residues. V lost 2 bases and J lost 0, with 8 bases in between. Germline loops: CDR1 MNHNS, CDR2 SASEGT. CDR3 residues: CASSEFVSSGNTIYF. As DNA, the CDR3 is TGTGCCAGCAGTGAATTTGTGAGCTCTGGAAACACCATATATTTT.

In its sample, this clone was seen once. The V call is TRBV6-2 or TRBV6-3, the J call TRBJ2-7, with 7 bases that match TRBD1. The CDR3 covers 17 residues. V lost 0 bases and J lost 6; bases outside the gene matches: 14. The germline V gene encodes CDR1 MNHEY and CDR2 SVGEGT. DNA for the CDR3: TGTGCCAGCAGTTACTCTACATCTGACAGGGAATCGTTCGAGCAGTACTTC. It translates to CASSYSTSDRESFEQYF.

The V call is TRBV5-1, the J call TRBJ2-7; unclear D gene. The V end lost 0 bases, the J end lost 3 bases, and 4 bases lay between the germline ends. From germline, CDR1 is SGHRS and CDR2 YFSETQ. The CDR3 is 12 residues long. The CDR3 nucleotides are TGCGCCAGCAGCTTGGCAGACTACGAGCAGTACTTC. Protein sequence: CASSLADYEQYF.

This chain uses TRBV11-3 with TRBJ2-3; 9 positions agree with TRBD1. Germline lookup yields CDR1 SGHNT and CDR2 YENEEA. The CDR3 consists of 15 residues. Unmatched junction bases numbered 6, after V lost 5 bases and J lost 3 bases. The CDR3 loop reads CASSGGQGFTDTQYF. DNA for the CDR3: TGTGCCAGCAGCGGGGGACAGGGTTTTACAGATACGCAGTATTTT.

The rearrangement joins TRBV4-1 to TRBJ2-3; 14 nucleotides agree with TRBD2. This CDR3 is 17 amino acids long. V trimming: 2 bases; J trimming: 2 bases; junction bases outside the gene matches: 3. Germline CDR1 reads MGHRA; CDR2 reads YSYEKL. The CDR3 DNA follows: TGCGCCAGCAGCCAATGGACTAGCGGGGGGTCCACAGATACGCAGTATTTT. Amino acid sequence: CASSQWTSGGSTDTQYF.

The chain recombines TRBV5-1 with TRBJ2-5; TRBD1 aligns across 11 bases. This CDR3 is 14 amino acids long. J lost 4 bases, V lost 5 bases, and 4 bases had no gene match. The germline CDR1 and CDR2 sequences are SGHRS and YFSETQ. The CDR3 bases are TGCGCCAGCAGACCAGGGACAGGGGGAGAGACCCAGTACTTC. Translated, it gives CASRPGTGGETQYF.

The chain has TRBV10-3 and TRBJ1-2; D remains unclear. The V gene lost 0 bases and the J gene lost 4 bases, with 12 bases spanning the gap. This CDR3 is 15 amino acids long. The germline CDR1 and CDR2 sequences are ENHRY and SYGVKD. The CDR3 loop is CAISESMVFGYGYTF. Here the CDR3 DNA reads TGTGCCATCAGTGAGTCGATGGTGTTTGGCTATGGCTACACCTTC.

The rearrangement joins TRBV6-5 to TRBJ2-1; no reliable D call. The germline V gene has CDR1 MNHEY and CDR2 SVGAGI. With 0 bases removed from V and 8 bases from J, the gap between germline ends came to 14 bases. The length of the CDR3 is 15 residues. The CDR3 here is CASSYSTHRGDEQFF. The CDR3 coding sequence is TGTGCCAGCAGTTACTCGACGCATCGAGGCGATGAGCAGTTCTTC.

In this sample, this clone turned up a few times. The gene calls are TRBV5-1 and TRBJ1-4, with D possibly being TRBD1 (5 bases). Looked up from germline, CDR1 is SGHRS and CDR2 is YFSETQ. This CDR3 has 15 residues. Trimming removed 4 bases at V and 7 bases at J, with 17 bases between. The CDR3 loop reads CASSASGTGGEKLFF. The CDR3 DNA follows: TGCGCCAGCAGCGCCTCCGGGACCGGCGGTGAAAAACTGTTTTTT. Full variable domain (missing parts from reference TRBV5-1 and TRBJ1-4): KAGVTQTPRYLIKTRGQQVTLSCSPISGHRSVSWYQQTPGQGLQFLFEYFSETQRNKGNFPGRFSGRQFSNSRSEMNVSTLELGDSALYLCASSASGTGGEKLFFGSGTQLSVL.

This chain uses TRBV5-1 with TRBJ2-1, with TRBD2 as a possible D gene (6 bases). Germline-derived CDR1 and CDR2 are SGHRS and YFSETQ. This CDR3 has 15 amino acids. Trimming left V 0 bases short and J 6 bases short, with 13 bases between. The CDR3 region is CASSLGATSINEQFF. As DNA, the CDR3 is TGCGCCAGCAGCTTGGGGGCGACTAGTATCAATGAGCAGTTCTTC.

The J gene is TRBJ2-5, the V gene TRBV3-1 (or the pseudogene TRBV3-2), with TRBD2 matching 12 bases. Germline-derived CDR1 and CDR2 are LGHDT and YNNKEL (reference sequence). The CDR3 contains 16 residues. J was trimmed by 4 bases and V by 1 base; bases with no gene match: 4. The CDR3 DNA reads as TGTGCCAGCAGCCAAGTTCTGACTAGCGGGAGAGAGACCCAGTACTTC. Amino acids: CASSQVLTSGRETQYF.

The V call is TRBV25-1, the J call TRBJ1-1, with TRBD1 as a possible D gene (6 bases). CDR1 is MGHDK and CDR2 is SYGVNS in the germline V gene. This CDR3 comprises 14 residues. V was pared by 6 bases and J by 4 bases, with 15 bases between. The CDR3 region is CASRLPGAATEAFF. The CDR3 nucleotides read TGTGCCAGCAGACTCCCAGGGGCTGCCACTGAAGCTTTCTTT. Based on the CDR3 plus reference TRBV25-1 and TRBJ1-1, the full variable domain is EADIYQTPRYLVIGTGKKITLECSQTMGHDKMYWYQQDPGMELHLIHYSYGVNSTEKGDLSSESTVSRIRTEHFPLTLESARPSHTSQYLCASRLPGAATEAFFGQGTRLTVV.